These 16 T cell receptor beta chains share one sample of origin, sequenced in a study of human T cells and chemical hapten exposure. Time point noted: patch test 1, 2 weeks after DPC sensitization. Specified treatment: therapeutic diphenylcyclopropenone sensitization with weekly scalp DPC. TCRdb used MiXCR to reprocess the RACE reads, holding one entry per CDR3 protein. The data show about 380,000 distinct CDR3 sequences, nearly 5% seen once. The sample was whole blood, taken in connection with sensitization to the hapten diphenylcyclopropenone (DPC). Every receptor here comes from a woman in her forties or fifties with alopecia areata. Some clones in this sample may be carry-over from other donors' samples.

At least ten counts were recorded for this clonotype. The chain has TRBV7-2 and TRBJ2-2; 10 positions agree with TRBD2. This CDR3 spans 16 amino acids. The germline gives CDR1 SGHTA, CDR2 FQGNSA. The junction had 7 bases not matched to a gene; V was cut back by 5 bases and J by 4 bases. The chain's CDR3 is CASSLSSGRATGELFF. CDR3 nucleotides: TGTGCCAGCAGCCTTTCTAGCGGGAGAGCCACCGGGGAGCTGTTTTTT.

This clonotype was seen at least ten times. The genes are TRBV10-1 and TRBJ2-7; D remains ambiguous. CDR3 length: 13 amino acids. Germline-derived CDR1 and CDR2 are WNHNN and SYGVQD (reference sequence). Trimming cost V 4 bases and J 4 bases, with 11 bases left between them. CDR3 loop: CASSVGLGYEQYF. The CDR3 DNA reads as TGCGCCAGCAGTGTGGGCCTAGGGTACGAGCAGTACTTC.

The DNA of the CDR3 is TGTGCCAGCAGTGGGGTTAGCGTGGATGAAAACATTCAGTACTTC. Translating it yields CASSGVSVDENIQYF. V usage is TRBV2 and J usage is TRBJ2-4; tentatively, D is TRBD2 (5 bases). This CDR3 contains 15 residues. V was trimmed by 4 bases and J by 5 bases, leaving 15 bases between them. In germline, CDR1 is SNHLY, CDR2 FYNNEI.

This clonotype was observed at least ten times. The chain links TRBV5-1 to TRBJ2-1; the D gene is possibly TRBD2 (7 bases). The germline V gene has CDR1 SGHRS and CDR2 YFSETQ. The length of the CDR3 is 14 residues. The ends were cut back, 2 bases at V and 6 bases at J, with 12 bases in the middle. For the CDR3, the DNA is TGCGCCAGCAGCTTTCCGGGGGGCCTCAATGAGCAGTTCTTC. It translates to CASSFPGGLNEQFF.

CDR3 sequence (DNA): TGTGCCAGCAGTTTTCGGGCGGGGCTTGAAGCTTTCTTT. It is translated as CASSFRAGLEAFF. V gene TRBV27 combines with J gene TRBJ1-1; D perhaps matches TRBD1 (5 bases). V was cut by 3 bases and J by 7 bases, with 12 bases left in between. There are 13 residues in the CDR3. The germline CDR1 and CDR2 sequences are MNHEY and SMNVEV (reference sequence).

This CDR3 is CASSLLYRGPPYNEQFF. The CDR3, as DNA: TGTGCCAGCAGTTTACTCTACAGGGGTCCCCCCTACAATGAGCAGTTCTTC. V and J are TRBV28 and TRBJ2-1, with TRBD1 matching over 7 bases. The CDR3 contains 17 residues. Germline V gene data show CDR1 as MDHEN and CDR2 as SYDVKM. After removal of 2 bases from V and 2 bases from J, the junction contained 9 bases not matched to a gene.

This clonotype was found many times. The J gene is TRBJ1-3, the V gene TRBV11-2, with 9 positions matching TRBD1. Germline trimming cut 5 bases from V and 4 bases from J; bases unmatched to any gene: 9. Germline V CDR1 and CDR2: SGHAT, FQNNGV. The CDR3 is 16 residues long. Here the CDR3 DNA reads TGTGCCAGCAGCCCGGGGACAGGGCGGACAGGAAACACCATATATTTT. Amino acids: CASSPGTGRTGNTIYF.

This clonotype came up many times. The chain employs TRBV7-8 and TRBJ2-3; TRBD2 agrees at 10 bases. With V trimmed by 0 bases and J by 1 base, 10 bases remained unmatched. Germline CDR1 SGHVS, CDR2 FQNEAQ. This CDR3 region has 19 residues. The CDR3 spells CASSLALRSGRVRTDTQYF. Written as DNA, the CDR3 is TGTGCCAGCAGCTTAGCCCTTCGGAGCGGGAGGGTCCGCACAGATACGCAGTATTTT.

The chain has TRBV11-2 and TRBJ2-3; 13 bases line up with TRBD2. Germline V gene lookup returns CDR1 SGHAT and CDR2 FQNNGV. J was trimmed by 9 bases and V by 4 bases; bases with no gene match: 7. The CDR3 is 15 amino acids. CDR3 amino acids: CASSSRTSGSLTQYF. CDR3 in DNA: TGTGCCAGCAGCTCCCGGACTAGCGGGAGTTTAACGCAGTATTTT.

The chain recombines TRBV2 with TRBJ2-3; unclear D gene. Germline CDR1 SNHLY, CDR2 FYNNEI. V was pared by 6 bases and J by 2 bases, with 6 bases between. The CDR3 totals 12 residues. CDR3 DNA: TGTGCCAGCAGCGAGTTCACAGATACGCAGTATTTT. Translating gives CASSEFTDTQYF.

This clonotype was observed a handful of times. CDR3 in amino acids: CASSQEAGEWNIQYF. Written as DNA, the CDR3 is TGCGCCAGCAGCCAAGAAGCGGGGGAGTGGAACATTCAGTACTTC. The chain combines TRBV4-1 with TRBJ2-4; 8 nucleotides align to TRBD2. Per the germline V gene, CDR1 is MGHRA and CDR2 is YSYEKL. The CDR3 loop spans 15 amino acids. V trimming: 0 bases; J trimming: 7 bases; junction bases outside the gene matches: 5.

This clonotype was observed many times. The rearrangement links TRBV7-2 to TRBJ1-4; tentative D call: TRBD1 (6 bases). Germline V gives CDR1 SGHTA, CDR2 FQGNSA. This CDR3 region has 16 residues. V gave up 4 bases and J gave up 5 bases, with 17 bases separating them. The CDR3 sequence: CASSSQGWTSNEKLFF. Here the CDR3 DNA reads TGTGCCAGCAGCTCACAGGGATGGACGTCCAATGAAAAACTGTTTTTT.

The J gene is TRBJ2-7, the V gene TRBV10-3, with D possibly matching TRBD1 (6 bases). The CDR3 is 20 residues long. The ends were cut back, 2 bases at V and 0 bases at J, with 26 bases in the middle. The germline gives CDR1 ENHRY, CDR2 SYGVKD. The DNA for the CDR3 is TGTGCCATCAGTGAGAAGATTCCGGACAGCGCATCTTACAGCTCCTACGAGCAGTACTTC. Encoded protein: CAISEKIPDSASYSSYEQYF.

This clonotype was picked up many times. The chain has TRBV9 and TRBJ2-7; maybe TRBD2 (6 bases). The CDR3 has 12 residues. Trimming took off 0 bases at V and 6 bases at J, with 7 bases between the two ends. In germline, CDR1 is SGDLS, CDR2 YYNGEE. CDR3 in amino acids: CASSVVGGEQYF. CDR3 in DNA: TGTGCCAGCAGCGTAGTCGGGGGCGAGCAGTACTTC.

This clonotype was found a few times. The J gene is TRBJ1-1, the V gene TRBV2; D is perhaps TRBD1 (6 bases). This CDR3 contains 15 residues. Trimming shortened V by 3 bases and J by 1 base, and 12 bases separated the two germline ends. Per germline, CDR1 SNHLY and CDR2 FYNNEI. This CDR3 is CASSDWGAENTEAFF. DNA for the CDR3: TGTGCCAGCAGTGATTGGGGGGCTGAGAACACTGAAGCTTTCTTT.

This clonotype was observed many times. The chain links TRBV18 to TRBJ2-3; 7 bases are shared with TRBD2. The CDR3 is 15 amino acids. V dropped 4 bases and J dropped 2; count of bases not matched to a gene: 6. Germline V gene data show CDR1 as KGHSH and CDR2 as LQKENI. The CDR3: CASSRASGDTDTQYF. CDR3 bases: TGTGCCAGCTCACGGGCTAGCGGAGACACAGATACGCAGTATTTT.